This TCR beta chain originates from a study of beta chain features in type 1 diabetes. All of the isolated RNA was reverse transcribed, so expressed TCRB transcripts were sequenced. Produced via immunoSEQ multiplex PCR; TCRdb's table is partial and in-frame only. The data contain under 400,000 clones, 15% to 20% of them singletons. The ends were cut back, 4 bases at V and 3 bases at J, with 12 bases in the middle. The CDR3 runs 14 residues. Germline V gene data show CDR1 as SEHNR and CDR2 as FQNEAQ (reference sequence). Study-wide findings and caveats: Fewer insertions but more deletions were seen at VDJ junctions in type 1 diabetes patients. Moderately but significantly shorter TCRB CDR3s were found in Type 1 diabetes patients in all four CD4+ subsets.

This clone has more than one count but fewer than ten. The antigen remains unidentified. The source material was naive CD4+ T cells from blood. The receptor was derived from a woman in her late teens or twenties in good health. V usage is TRBV7-9 and J usage is TRBJ1-1; D perhaps matches TRBD1 (6 bases). The CDR3 is CASSSQGWDTEAFF. For the CDR3, the DNA is TGTGCCAGCAGCTCACAGGGTTGGGACACTGAAGCTTTCTTT. The full variable domain, in which reference TRBV7-9 and TRBJ1-1 provide the parts outside the CDR3, is DTGVSQNPRHKITKRGQNVTFRCDPISEHNRLYWYRQTLGQGPEFLTYFQNEAQLEKSRLLSDRFSAERPKGSFSTLEIQRTEQGDSAMYLCASSSQGWDTEAFFGQGTRLTVV.